This T cell receptor (beta chain) was identified during a study of somatic mutations in cytotoxic T cells in rheumatoid arthritis. Overall study context: Purity of nearly 100% was reached when some V beta antibody-stained T-cell populations were flow-sorted, including V beta1+ cells sequenced for TCRB. Findings of the study overall: Healthy controls showed no age-related rise in CD8+ clonality, whereas rheumatoid arthritis patients did. Compared with age-matched healthy controls, rheumatoid arthritis patients did not differ significantly in CD8+ T-cell clonality.

Original handling: Some patient CD8+ clones were larger than 1%, and these rarely matched published virus-specific TCRB sequences. TCRdb's copy holds only in-frame clones and misses some; the assay was immunoSEQ multiplex PCR. For V, J and clone size, that table is used; D and trimming come from the DNA. This sample has 25,000 to 35,000 clones; 82% occur once, and the top ten carry about 8.6%. Notes on this clone: Its antigen is not identified.

This CDR3 spans 14 amino acids. The V gene end was trimmed by 1 base and the J gene end by 3 bases; junction bases not matched to a gene: 0. The germline CDR1 and CDR2 sequences are SGHAT and FQNNGV. This clonotype was sampled from an adult with rheumatoid arthritis. The source material was CD8+ T cells sorted from blood. The rearrangement links TRBV11-2 to TRBJ1-2; 9 bases align to TRBD1. The CDR3 DNA reads TGTGCCAGCAGCTTAGGGACAGGGGACTATGGCTACACCTTC. This codes for CASSLGTGDYGYTF.